This T cell receptor beta chain was obtained from a study of T cells in localized non-small cell lung cancer. Worth noting for this clone: Its antigen is currently unknown.

This CDR3 is built from 12 residues. Germline-derived CDR1 and CDR2 are SGDLS and YYNGEE. The V and J ends lost 8 bases and 7 bases respectively, with 13 bases between them. Whole-study results and caveats: Only one tumor region was sequenced, so heterogeneity remains possible. Patients showing higher blood T cell density tended to see longer overall survival. Uninvolved adjacent lung, not tumor, had the highest T cell clonality. There were a median roughly 60 of the top 100 tumor clones appearing in adjacent lung.

The table came from immunoSEQ multiplex PCR; TCRdb's copy has only in-frame clones and leaves some out. Among 60,000 to 65,000 clones listed, 85% to 90% were seen once. This clonotype was obtained from a woman aged 35-75 years with stage I lung adenocarcinoma. The gene calls are TRBV9 and TRBJ2-1, with TRBD1 as a possible D gene (5 bases). Sequences were derived from peripheral blood, sampled before any cancer treatment. CDR3 amino acids: CASKGRANEQFF. In DNA, the CDR3 is TGTGCCAGTAAGGGCAGGGCTAATGAGCAGTTCTTC.